The count of the clone carrying this T cell receptor beta chain is one. The data originate from a study of T cell responses to AZD1222 COVID-19 vaccine. Profiling relied on immunoSEQ multiplex PCR, and the TCRdb table lists in-frame clones only, not all of them. The sample shows 140,000 to 150,000 clones, over 85% of them seen only once. CDR3 length equals 12 residues. Per the germline V gene, CDR1 is SQVTM and CDR2 is ANQGSEA. V was pared by 3 bases and J by 4 bases, with 9 bases between. The specimen comprised peripheral blood, sampled on day 0 of AZD1222 vaccination. The receptor's source is an adult in good health. The genes are TRBV29-1 and TRBJ1-2; maybe TRBD1 (5 bases). CDR3 in amino acids: CSVDGTSYGYTF. The DNA for the CDR3 is TGCAGCGTTGATGGGACCTCCTATGGCTACACCTTC.